A single sample is the source of the 6 T cell receptor beta chains below, sequenced in a study of blood T cell repertoires in COVID-19. Here immunoSEQ multiplex PCR was the method, and the copy in TCRdb shows in-frame clones only, minus some. This sample has 75,000 to 95,000 clones, with about 88% found just once. The material sequenced was peripheral blood. These receptors came from a woman older than 75 with acute or convalescent COVID-19.

The chain employs TRBV19 and TRBJ2-1, with 7 bases fitting TRBD2. This CDR3 has 16 residues. The V and J ends lost 1 base and 2 bases, in that order; junction bases with no gene match: 5. In germline, CDR1 is LNHDA, CDR2 SQIVND (reference sequence). CDR3 region: CASSIAPGRTYNEQFF. CDR3 bases: TGTGCCAGTAGTATAGCCCCCGGGAGGACCTACAATGAGCAGTTCTTC.

This clone was seen a single time. This chain joins TRBV5-1 and TRBJ2-3; a weak D match, TRBD1 (5 bases). CDR3 size: 14 residues. Germline V gives CDR1 SGHRS, CDR2 YFSETQ. V was trimmed by 5 bases and J by 6 bases, leaving 16 bases between them. The chain's CDR3 is CASREQDFRDTQYF. The DNA for the CDR3 is TGCGCCAGCAGAGAACAGGATTTTCGGGATACGCAGTATTTT.

In nucleotides, the CDR3 is TGTGCCAGCAGCTTAGGACAGGGCGAGAAGCTGTTTTTT. Amino acid sequence: CASSLGQGEKLFF. This chain uses TRBV7-3 with TRBJ2-2; 8 bases are a match to TRBD1. CDR3 length: 13 amino acids. CDR1 and CDR2 from the germline V gene are SGHTA and FQGTGA. The junction had 5 bases not matched to a gene; V was cut back by 2 bases and J by 12 bases. The full variable domain, its missing parts supplied by reference TRBV7-3 and TRBJ2-2, is GAGVSQTPSNKVTEKGKYVELRCDPISGHTALYWYRQSLGQGPEFLIYFQGTGAADDSGLPNDRFFAVRPEGSVSTLKIQRTERGDSAVYLCASSLGQGEKLFFGEGSRLTVL.

V is TRBV7-9 and J is TRBJ2-4; 7 bases fit TRBD1. Germline V CDR1 and CDR2: SEHNR, FQNEAQ (reference sequence). Germline trimming cut 5 bases from V and 0 bases from J; bases unmatched to any gene: 4. The CDR3 totals 15 residues. CDR3 DNA sequence: TGTGCCAGCAGCAAACAGGGGTTAGCCAAAAACATTCAGTACTTC. Protein sequence: CASSKQGLAKNIQYF.

This clone was counted a single time. The chain couples TRBV5-1 to TRBJ2-5; the D gene is possibly TRBD1 (5 bases). The CDR3 is 14 residues long. The V end was cut by 0 bases, the J end by 2 bases, with 8 bases between. Germline CDR1 reads SGHRS; CDR2 reads YFSETQ. The CDR3 protein is CASSLATGQETQYF. In DNA, the CDR3 is TGCGCCAGCAGCTTGGCCACAGGACAAGAGACCCAGTACTTC.

This chain connects TRBV7-2 to TRBJ2-5; tentatively, D is TRBD2 (5 bases). The ends were cut back, 5 bases at V and 8 bases at J, with 15 bases in the middle. CDR1 SGHTA and CDR2 FQGNSA come from the germline V gene. The CDR3 contains 13 residues. Written as DNA, the CDR3 is TGTGCCAGCAGCCCTGCGGGCCCCCGAACCCAGTACTTC. Residues: CASSPAGPRTQYF.